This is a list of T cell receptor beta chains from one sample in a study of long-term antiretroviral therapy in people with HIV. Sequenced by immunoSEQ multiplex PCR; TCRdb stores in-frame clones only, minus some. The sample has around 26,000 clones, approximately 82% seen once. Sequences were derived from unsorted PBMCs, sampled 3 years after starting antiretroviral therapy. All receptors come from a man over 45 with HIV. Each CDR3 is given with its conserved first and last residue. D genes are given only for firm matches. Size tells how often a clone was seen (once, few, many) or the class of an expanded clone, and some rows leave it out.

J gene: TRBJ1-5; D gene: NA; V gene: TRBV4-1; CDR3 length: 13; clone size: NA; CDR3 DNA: TGCGCCAGCAGCCAGAGGGTTGAGCAGCCCCAGCATTTT; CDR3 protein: CASSQRVEQPQHF
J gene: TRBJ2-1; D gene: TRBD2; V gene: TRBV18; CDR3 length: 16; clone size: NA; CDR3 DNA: TGTGCCAGCTCACCACCGTTCAGCGGGAGGGCCGATGAGCAGTTCTTC; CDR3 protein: CASSPPFSGRADEQFF
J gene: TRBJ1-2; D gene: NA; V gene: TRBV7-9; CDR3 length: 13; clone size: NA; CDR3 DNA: TGTGCCAGCAGCTTAGACATCAACTATGGCTACACCTTC; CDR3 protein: CASSLDINYGYTF
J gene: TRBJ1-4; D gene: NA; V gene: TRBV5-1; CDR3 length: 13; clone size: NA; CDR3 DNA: TGCGCCAGCAGCTTGGTAGGCAATGAAAAACTGTTTTTT; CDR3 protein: CASSLVGNEKLFF
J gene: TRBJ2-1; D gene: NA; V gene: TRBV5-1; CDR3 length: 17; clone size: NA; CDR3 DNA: TGCGCCAGCAGCTATTATTCCGGGACTTCTACCTACAATGAGCAGTTCTTC; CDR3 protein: CASSYYSGTSTYNEQFF
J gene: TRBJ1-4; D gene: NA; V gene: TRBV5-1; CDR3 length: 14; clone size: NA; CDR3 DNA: TGCGCCAGCAGCCTAGACAGTCTAAATGAAAAACTGTTTTTT; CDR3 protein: CASSLDSLNEKLFF
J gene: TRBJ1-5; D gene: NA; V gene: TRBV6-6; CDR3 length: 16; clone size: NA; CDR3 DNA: TGTGCCAGCAGTCTTGCCCCGGACGCTAGCAATCAGCCCCAGCATTTT; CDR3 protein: CASSLAPDASNQPQHF
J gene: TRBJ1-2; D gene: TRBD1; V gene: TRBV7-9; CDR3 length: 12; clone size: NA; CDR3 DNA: TGTGCCAGCAGCCCTATACAGGGGGGCTACACCTTC; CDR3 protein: CASSPIQGGYTF
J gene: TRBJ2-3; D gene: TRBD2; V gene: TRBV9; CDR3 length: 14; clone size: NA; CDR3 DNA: TGTGCCAGCAGCGCTTCATGGGGGGGTTATACGCAGTATTTT; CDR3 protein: CASSASWGGYTQYF
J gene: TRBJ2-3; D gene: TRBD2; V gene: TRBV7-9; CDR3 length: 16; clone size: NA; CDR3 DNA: TGTGCCAGCAGCTTAGCAGGAGCGGGAGGAGCAGATACGCAGTATTTT; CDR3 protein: CASSLAGAGGADTQYF
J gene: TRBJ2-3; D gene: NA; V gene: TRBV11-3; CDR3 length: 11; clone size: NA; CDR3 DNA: TGTGCCAGCAGCCGAGGCGATACGCAGTATTTT; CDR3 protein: CASSRGDTQYF
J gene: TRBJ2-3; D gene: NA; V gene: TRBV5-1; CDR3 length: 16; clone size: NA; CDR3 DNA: TGCGCCAGCAGCCCCTATATGGGGGGTAGCACAGATACGCAGTATTTT; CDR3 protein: CASSPYMGGSTDTQYF
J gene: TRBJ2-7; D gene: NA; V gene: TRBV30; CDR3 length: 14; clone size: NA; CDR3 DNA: TGTGCCTGCTCTACAGGGAGGTTAAGGTACGAGCAGTACTTC; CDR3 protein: CACSTGRLRYEQYF
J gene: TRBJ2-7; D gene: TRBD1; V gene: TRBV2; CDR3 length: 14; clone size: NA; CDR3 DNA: TGTGCCAGCAGGCCCAGACAGGGAACCTACGAGCAGTACTTC; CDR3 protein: CASRPRQGTYEQYF
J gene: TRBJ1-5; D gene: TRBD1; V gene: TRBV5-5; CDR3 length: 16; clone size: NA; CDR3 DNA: TGTGCCAGCAGCTCTTCCCGGGACAGTTTTGGCCAGCCCCAGCATTTT; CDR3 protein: CASSSSRDSFGQPQHF
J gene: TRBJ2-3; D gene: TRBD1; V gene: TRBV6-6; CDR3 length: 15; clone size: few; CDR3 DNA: TGTGCCAGCAATCGATGGACAGGGTCAACAGATACGCAGTATTTT; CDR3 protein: CASNRWTGSTDTQYF
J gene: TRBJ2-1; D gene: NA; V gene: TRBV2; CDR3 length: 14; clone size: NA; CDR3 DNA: TGTGCCAGCAGTGAAGGTCGACTCTACAATGAGCAGTTCTTC; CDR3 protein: CASSEGRLYNEQFF
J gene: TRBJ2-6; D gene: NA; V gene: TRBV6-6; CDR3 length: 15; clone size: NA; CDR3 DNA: TGTGCCAGCAGCCCAGTTAGCTCTGGGGCCAACGTCCTGACTTTC; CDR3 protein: CASSPVSSGANVLTF
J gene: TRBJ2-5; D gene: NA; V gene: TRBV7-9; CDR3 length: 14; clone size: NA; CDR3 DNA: TGTGCCAGCACCCCAGGCCAGTACCAAGAGACCCAGTACTTC; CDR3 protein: CASTPGQYQETQYF
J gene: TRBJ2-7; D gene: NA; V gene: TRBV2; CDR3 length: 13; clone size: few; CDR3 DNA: TGTGCCACCGTGCCCTTGAAAGGATCGGTGCAGTACTTC; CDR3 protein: CATVPLKGSVQYF
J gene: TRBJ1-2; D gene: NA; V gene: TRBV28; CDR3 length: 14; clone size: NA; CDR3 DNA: TGTGCCAGCAGTTCCCCTGGGGACGCAAGGGGCTACACCTTC; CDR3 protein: CASSSPGDARGYTF
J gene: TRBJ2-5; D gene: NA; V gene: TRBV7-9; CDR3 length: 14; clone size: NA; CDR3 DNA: TGTGCCAGCAGCTTGAGTACTTATCGGGAGACCCAGTACTTC; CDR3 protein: CASSLSTYRETQYF
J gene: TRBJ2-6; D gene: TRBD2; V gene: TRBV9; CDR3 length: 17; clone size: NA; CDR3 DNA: TGTGCCAGCTATCGGGGACTAGGTGCGCCTGGGGCCAACGTCCTGACTTTC; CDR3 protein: CASYRGLGAPGANVLTF
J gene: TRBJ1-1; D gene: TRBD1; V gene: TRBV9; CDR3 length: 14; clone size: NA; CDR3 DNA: TGTGCCAGCAGCGTAGGGACAGGGGGGACTGAAGCTTTCTTT; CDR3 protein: CASSVGTGGTEAFF
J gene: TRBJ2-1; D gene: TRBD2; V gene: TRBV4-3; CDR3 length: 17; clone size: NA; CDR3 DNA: TGCGCCAGCAGCCAACGATTCGGACTAGCGGGGGGTGGTGAGCAGTTCTTC; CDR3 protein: CASSQRFGLAGGGEQFF
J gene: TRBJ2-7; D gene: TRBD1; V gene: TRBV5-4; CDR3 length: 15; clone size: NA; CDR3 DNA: TGTGCCAGCAGCTCGCCGACAGGGGGAAGGGACGAGCAGTACTTC; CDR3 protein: CASSSPTGGRDEQYF
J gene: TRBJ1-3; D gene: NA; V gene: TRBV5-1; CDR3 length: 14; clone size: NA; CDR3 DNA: TGCGCCAGCAGAGATGGCATAGCTAGAAACACCATATATTTT; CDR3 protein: CASRDGIARNTIYF
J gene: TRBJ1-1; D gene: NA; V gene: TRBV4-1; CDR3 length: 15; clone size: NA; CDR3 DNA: TGCGCCAGCAGTCAACAAGGAGGAGGGGGCACTGAAGCTTTCTTT; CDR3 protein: CASSQQGGGGTEAFF
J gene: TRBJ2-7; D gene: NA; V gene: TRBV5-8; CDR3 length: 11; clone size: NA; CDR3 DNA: TGTGCCAGCAGCTACTCCCCCGAGCAGTACTTC; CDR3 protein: CASSYSPEQYF
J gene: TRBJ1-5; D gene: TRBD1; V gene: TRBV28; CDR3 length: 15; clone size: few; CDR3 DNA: TGTGCCAGCAGTAAGACAGGGGATGGCAATCAGCCCCAGCATTTT; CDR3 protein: CASSKTGDGNQPQHF
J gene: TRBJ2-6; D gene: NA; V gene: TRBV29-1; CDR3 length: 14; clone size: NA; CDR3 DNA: TGCAGCGTTGATTCTGCTGGTGGGGCCAACGTCCTGACTTTC; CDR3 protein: CSVDSAGGANVLTF
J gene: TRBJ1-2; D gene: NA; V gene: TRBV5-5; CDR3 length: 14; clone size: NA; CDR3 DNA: TGTGCCAGCAGCTTGGAACCGGGTAACTATGGCTACACCTTC; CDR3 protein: CASSLEPGNYGYTF
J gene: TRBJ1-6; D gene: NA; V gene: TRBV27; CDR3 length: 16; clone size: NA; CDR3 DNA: TGTGCCAGCAGTGATACCCGGGCCTCACTGGATTCACCCCTCCACTTT; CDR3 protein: CASSDTRASLDSPLHF
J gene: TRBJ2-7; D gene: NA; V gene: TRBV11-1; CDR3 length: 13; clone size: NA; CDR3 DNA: TGTGCCAGCAGCTTAGCGTCGACCGGAGAGCAGTACTTC; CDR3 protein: CASSLASTGEQYF
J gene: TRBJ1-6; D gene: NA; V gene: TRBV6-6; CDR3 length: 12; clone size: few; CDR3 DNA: TGTGCCAGCAGTTACTGGAGGGGTGGGCTCCACTTT; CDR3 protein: CASSYWRGGLHF
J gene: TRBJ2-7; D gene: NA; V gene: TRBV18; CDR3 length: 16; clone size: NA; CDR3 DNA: TGTGCCAGCTCACCACCGGGCGGGGGCTCCTACCACGAGCAGTACTTC; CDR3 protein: CASSPPGGGSYHEQYF
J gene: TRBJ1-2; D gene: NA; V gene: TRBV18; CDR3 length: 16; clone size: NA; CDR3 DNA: TGTGCCAGCTCACCCTGGACAGCGGAAACCGACTATGGCTACACCTTC; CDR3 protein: CASSPWTAETDYGYTF
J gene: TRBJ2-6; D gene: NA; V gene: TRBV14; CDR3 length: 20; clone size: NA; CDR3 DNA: TGTGCCAGCAGCCAAGCCCACGGGGAACAGTTAAGGTATGGGGCCAACGTCCTGACTTTC; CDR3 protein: CASSQAHGEQLRYGANVLTF
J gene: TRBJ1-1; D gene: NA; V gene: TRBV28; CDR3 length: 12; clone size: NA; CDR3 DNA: TGTGCCAGCATACAGGCGAACACTGAAGCTTTCTTT; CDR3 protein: CASIQANTEAFF
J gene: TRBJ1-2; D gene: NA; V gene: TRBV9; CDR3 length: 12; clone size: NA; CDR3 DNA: TGTGCCAGCAGCGGACCCCTCTATGGCTACACCTTC; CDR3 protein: CASSGPLYGYTF
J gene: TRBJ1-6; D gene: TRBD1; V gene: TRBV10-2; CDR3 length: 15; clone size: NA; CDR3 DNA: TGCGCCAGCAGGGATGCAGGGGGCTGGGCTTCACCCCTCCACTTT; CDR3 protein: CASRDAGGWASPLHF
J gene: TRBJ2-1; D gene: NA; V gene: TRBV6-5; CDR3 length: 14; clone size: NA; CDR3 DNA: TGTGCCAGCAGTTACTCGGGACTCGCCAATGAGCAGTTCTTC; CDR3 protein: CASSYSGLANEQFF
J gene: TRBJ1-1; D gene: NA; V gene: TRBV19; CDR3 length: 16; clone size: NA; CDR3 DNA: TGTGCCAGTAGTATACACCAGGCGATAATGAACACTGAAGCTTTCTTT; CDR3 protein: CASSIHQAIMNTEAFF
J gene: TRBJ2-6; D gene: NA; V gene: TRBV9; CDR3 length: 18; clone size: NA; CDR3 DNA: TGTGCCAGCAGCCGAGGCGGAGGGAAAACCTCTGGGGCCAACGTCCTGACTTTC; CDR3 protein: CASSRGGGKTSGANVLTF
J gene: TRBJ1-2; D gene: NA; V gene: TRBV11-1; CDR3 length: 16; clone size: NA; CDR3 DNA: TGTGCCAGCAGCTTAGTTCCCGGGGGGCCACCCTATGGCTACACCTTC; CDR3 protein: CASSLVPGGPPYGYTF
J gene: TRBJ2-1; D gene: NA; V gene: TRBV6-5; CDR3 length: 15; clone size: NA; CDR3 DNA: TGTGCCAGCAGTTACTCCCGGGGACCATACAATGAGCAGTTCTTC; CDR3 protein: CASSYSRGPYNEQFF
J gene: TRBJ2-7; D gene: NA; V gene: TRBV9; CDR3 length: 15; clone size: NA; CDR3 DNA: TGTGCCAGCAGCGTAGGCGATTGGGGGGCGGACGAGCAGTACTTC; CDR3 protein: CASSVGDWGADEQYF
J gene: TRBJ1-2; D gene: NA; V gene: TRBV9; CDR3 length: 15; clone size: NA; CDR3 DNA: TGTGCCAGCAGCCCAGGGACTCAGGATTTCTATGGCTACACCTTC; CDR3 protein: CASSPGTQDFYGYTF